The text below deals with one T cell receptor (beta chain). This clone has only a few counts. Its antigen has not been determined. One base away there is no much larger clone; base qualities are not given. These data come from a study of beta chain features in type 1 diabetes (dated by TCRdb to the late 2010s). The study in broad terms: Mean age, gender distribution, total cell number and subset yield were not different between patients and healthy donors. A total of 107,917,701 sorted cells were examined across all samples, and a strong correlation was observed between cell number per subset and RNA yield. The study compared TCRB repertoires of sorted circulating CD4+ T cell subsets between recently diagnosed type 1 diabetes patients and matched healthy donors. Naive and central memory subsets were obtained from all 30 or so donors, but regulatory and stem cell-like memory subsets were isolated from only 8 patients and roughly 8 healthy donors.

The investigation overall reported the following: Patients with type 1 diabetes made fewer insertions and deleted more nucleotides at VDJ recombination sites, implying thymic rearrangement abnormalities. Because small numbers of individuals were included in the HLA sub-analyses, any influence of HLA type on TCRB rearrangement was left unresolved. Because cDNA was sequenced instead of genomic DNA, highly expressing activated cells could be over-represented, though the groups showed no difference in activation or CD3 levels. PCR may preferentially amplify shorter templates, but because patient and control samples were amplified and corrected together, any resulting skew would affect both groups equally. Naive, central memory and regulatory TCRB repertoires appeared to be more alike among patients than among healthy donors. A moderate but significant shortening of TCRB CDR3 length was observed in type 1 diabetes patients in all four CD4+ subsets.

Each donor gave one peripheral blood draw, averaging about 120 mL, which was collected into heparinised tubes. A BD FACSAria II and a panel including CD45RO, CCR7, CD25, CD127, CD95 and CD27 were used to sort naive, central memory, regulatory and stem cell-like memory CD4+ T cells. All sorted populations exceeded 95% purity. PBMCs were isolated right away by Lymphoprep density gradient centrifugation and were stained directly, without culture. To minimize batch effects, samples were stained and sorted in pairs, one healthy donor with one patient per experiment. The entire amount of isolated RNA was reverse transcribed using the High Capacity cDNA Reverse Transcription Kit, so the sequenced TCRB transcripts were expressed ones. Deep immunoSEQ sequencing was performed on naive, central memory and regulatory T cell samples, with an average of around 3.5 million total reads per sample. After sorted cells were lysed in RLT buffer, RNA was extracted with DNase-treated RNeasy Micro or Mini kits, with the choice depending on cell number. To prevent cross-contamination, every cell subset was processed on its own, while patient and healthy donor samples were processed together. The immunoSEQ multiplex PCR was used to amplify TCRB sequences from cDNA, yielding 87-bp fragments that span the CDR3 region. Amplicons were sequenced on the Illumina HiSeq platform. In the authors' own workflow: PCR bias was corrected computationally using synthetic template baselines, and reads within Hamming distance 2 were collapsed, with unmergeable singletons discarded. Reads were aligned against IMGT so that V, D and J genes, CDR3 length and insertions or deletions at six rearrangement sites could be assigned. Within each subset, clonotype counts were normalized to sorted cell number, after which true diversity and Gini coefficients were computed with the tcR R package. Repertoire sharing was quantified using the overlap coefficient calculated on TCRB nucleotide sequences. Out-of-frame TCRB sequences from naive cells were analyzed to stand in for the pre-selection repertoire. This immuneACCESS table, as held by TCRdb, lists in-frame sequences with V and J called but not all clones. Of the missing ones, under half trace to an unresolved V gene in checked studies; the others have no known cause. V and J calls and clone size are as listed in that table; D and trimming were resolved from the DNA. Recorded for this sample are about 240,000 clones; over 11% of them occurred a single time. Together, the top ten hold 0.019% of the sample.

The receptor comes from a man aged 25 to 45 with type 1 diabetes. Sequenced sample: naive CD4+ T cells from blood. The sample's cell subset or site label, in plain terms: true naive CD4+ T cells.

The base sequence is TGTGCCAGCTCCCTGGGGGCTGGGGACGAGCAGTACTTC. This translates into CASSLGAGDEQYF. The chain is encoded by TRBV18 joined to TRBJ2-7; TRBD1 is possibly the D segment (6 matching bases). From the germline V gene, CDR1 is KGHSH and CDR2 is LQKENI. The CDR3 runs 13 residues from the cysteine to the phenylalanine. Only CDR3 DNA remains: 39 bases, in frame from the first base. V and J are truncated by 6 bases and 5 bases respectively, leaving an intervening sequence of 14 bases.